The present T cell receptor beta chain was sequenced within a study of cytomegalovirus exposure and HLA in healthy donors. J was trimmed by 10 bases and V by 6 bases; bases with no gene match: 7. The CDR3 contains 15 residues. CDR1 SEHNR and CDR2 FQNEAQ come from the germline V gene (reference sequence). Details on this clone: Its specificity is unknown.

13 Jbeta primers and 60 Vbeta primers were used for the PCR. Produced via immunoSEQ multiplex PCR; TCRdb's table is partial and in-frame only. The sample has about 130,000 clones, approximately 80% seen once. Whole-study results and caveats: The later analysis indicated that the majority of CMV-associated TCR beta chains appeared HLA-restricted.

The source material was PBMCs. This chain connects TRBV7-9 to TRBJ2-1, with 15 bases fitting TRBD2. This TCR was recovered from a man between 18 and 29 years old in good health and CMV-seronegative. This chain's CDR3 is CASRTGTSGGWEQFF. CDR3 in DNA: TGTGCCAGCAGAACCGGGACTAGCGGGGGGTGGGAGCAGTTCTTC.